Sequencing of this TCR beta chain was carried out in a study of early T cells in non-severe SARS-CoV-2 infection. Study-wide background: Chains stayed unpaired after sequencing of bulk RNA from unsorted whole blood.

This clonotype showed up many times. The length of the CDR3 is 12 residues. Trimming took off 8 bases at V and 10 bases at J, with 17 bases between the two ends. MiXCR, applied by TCRdb to the 5' RACE reads, yields one record per CDR3 protein. Of 70,000 to 85,000 distinct CDR3 sequences in the sample, 12% were seen once. This receptor was identified in an adult who was a healthcare worker with PCR-confirmed SARS-CoV-2 infection or an uninfected control (not recorded which). Sequenced sample: whole blood. The chain links TRBV12-3 or TRBV12-4 to TRBJ1-1, with a weak D call TRBD1 (5 bases). The CDR3 DNA follows: TGTGCCAGCTTGATCGGGTCGGGACGAGCTTTCTTT. Its protein is CASLIGSGRAFF.